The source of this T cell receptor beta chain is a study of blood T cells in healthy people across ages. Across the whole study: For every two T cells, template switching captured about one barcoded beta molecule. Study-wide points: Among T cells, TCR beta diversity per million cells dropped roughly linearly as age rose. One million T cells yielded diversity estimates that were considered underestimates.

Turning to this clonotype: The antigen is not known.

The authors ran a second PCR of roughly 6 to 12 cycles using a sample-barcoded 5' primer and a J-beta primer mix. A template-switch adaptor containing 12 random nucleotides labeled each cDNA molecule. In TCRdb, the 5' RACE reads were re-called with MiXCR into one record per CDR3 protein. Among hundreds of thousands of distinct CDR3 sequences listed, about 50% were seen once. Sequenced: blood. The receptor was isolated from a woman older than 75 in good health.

The CDR3 DNA is TGTGCCAGCAGTTCCGGGCGGTCCACCTATTCACCCCTCCACTTT. This codes for CASSSGRSTYSPLHF. V and J are TRBV6-5 and TRBJ1-6; D unresolved. Germline CDR1 is MNHEY and CDR2 is SVGAGI. CDR3 length equals 15 residues. V was clipped by 4 bases and J by 8 bases, with 15 bases between them.